This T cell receptor beta chain came from a study of blood T cell repertoires in COVID-19. Seattle's enrolled individuals joined amid active infection and were then monitored longitudinally. A few counts support this clone. The CDR3 has 12 residues. V lost 4 bases to trimming and J lost 8 bases; unmatched junction nucleotides: 2. The germline V gene has CDR1 GTSNPN and CDR2 SVGIG (reference sequence). Original processing methods: From reference gene primer amplification, estimates of nucleated cell counts were derived. Method: immunoSEQ multiplex PCR; TCRdb's copy keeps in-frame clones and lacks some. That table is the source of V, J and clone size, and D and trimming were worked out from the DNA. The data hold about 160,000 clones, with around 84% observed a single time.

The rearrangement links TRBV30 to TRBJ1-6; 7 nucleotides match TRBD1. Sequenced material: peripheral blood. This clonotype originated in a woman aged 45-65 years with COVID-19, enrolled during active disease. CDR3 sequence: CAWTGQHSPLHF. Written as DNA, the CDR3 is TGTGCCTGGACGGGACAGCATTCACCCCTCCACTTT.